Shown below are 14 T cell receptor beta chains from a single sample sequenced in a study of T cell responses to AZD1222 COVID-19 vaccine (dated by TCRdb to about 2021). The library was made by the immunoSEQ multiplex PCR assay. TCRdb took over this immuneACCESS table, retaining in-frame rearrangements with V and J assigned. Such tables are incomplete; in checked studies, under half of the missing clones stem from an unresolved V gene, and the remainder is unexplained. This sample is represented by 80,000 or so clones; roughly 85% of them were singletons. About 1.6% of the sample is in the top ten clones. The time point label, read with the paper, signifies: baseline before first vaccination. Sequencing was performed on peripheral blood, taken on day 0 of AZD1222 vaccination. These receptors all stem from an adult in good health.

J is TRBJ1-2 and V is TRBV7-2; 8 bases agree with TRBD1. The V segment lost 1 base and the J segment 8 bases; nucleotides outside the gene matches: 12. CDR1 and CDR2 from the germline V gene are SGHTA and FQGNSA. The CDR3 is made up of 16 amino acids. DNA of the CDR3: TGTGCCAGCAGCTTAGTCGGGACAGGTAATCGAGGAGGCTACACCTTC. Encoded protein: CASSLVGTGNRGGYTF.

The chain joins TRBV30 to TRBJ2-7, with 8 bases aligning to TRBD1. V gave up 3 bases and J gave up 3 bases; unmatched junction bases: 4. There are 13 residues in the CDR3. Germline CDR1 GTSNPN, CDR2 SVGIG (reference sequence). CDR3 nucleotides: TGTGCCTGGAGCCTTGGACAGGGCTACGAGCAGTACTTC. Translated: CAWSLGQGYEQYF.

This chain joins TRBV21-1 and TRBJ1-5. TRBV21-1 constitutes a pseudogene. The CDR3 length is 18 residues. CDR3 nucleotides: TGTGCCAGCAGCAAAAGGGGGGAGGAGGGATTTAGTGATCAGCCCCAGCATTTT. Its protein is CASSKRGEEGFSDQPQHF.

The chain is built from TRBV5-1 and TRBJ1-1; no definite D call. Germline CDR1 SGHRS, CDR2 YFSETQ. Trimming stripped 0 bases from V and 6 bases from J, with 12 bases between. The CDR3 extends over 14 amino acids. Here the CDR3 reads CASSLDFQNAEAFF. The DNA of the CDR3 is TGCGCCAGCAGCTTGGATTTCCAAAACGCTGAAGCTTTCTTT.

The rearrangement joins TRBV19 to TRBJ1-5, with a weak D call TRBD1 (5 bases). Trimming took off 7 bases at V and 2 bases at J, with 12 bases between the two ends. CDR1 is LNHDA, CDR2 SQIVND, per germline (reference sequence). The length of the CDR3 is 14 residues. Here the CDR3 reads CASNRGEGNQPQHF. The CDR3 nucleotides read TGTGCCAGTAATCGGGGGGAAGGCAATCAGCCCCAGCATTTT.

The CDR3 here is CASSIPTPQETQYF. The CDR3 DNA follows: TGTGCCAGCAGTATACCGACACCTCAAGAGACCCAGTACTTC. The chain links TRBV28 to TRBJ2-5; D remains ambiguous. In germline, CDR1 is MDHEN, CDR2 SYDVKM. V was cut by 5 bases and J by 2 bases, with 12 bases left in between. The CDR3 runs 14 residues.

The chain links TRBV30 to TRBJ1-2, with 8 bases identical to TRBD1. The CDR3 runs 14 residues. Germline V CDR1 and CDR2: GTSNPN, SVGIG (reference sequence). V lost 2 bases, J lost 5 bases, and 7 bases stayed unmatched. The CDR3 protein is CAWSKDRDGYGYTF. CDR3 in DNA: TGTGCCTGGAGTAAGGACAGGGATGGGTATGGCTACACCTTC.

V and J are TRBV18 and TRBJ2-6; 8 bases line up with TRBD1. Per germline, CDR1 KGHSH and CDR2 LQKENI. CDR3 length equals 16 residues. Trimming at V came to 6 bases and at J to 1 base, leaving 5 bases not matched to a gene. CDR3 loop: CASSSTGGSGANVLTF. As DNA, the CDR3 is TGTGCCAGCTCGTCTACAGGGGGGTCTGGGGCCAACGTCCTGACTTTC.

This chain links TRBV9 with TRBJ2-1, with 11 bases that match TRBD2. After removal of 0 bases from V and 5 bases from J, the junction contained 7 bases not matched to a gene. Germline CDR1 reads SGDLS; CDR2 reads YYNGEE. The CDR3 loop spans 17 amino acids. The CDR3 sequence is CASSVGVAGGPNNEQFF. The DNA of the CDR3 is TGTGCCAGCAGCGTAGGGGTAGCGGGAGGGCCAAACAATGAGCAGTTCTTC.

The rearrangement links TRBV18 to TRBJ1-1; D is undetermined. The germline gives CDR1 KGHSH, CDR2 LQKENI. V lost 0 bases and J 8 bases, leaving 10 bases between the germline ends. CDR3 length equals 13 residues. CDR3 in amino acids: CASSPPVNEEAFF. The CDR3 region has the DNA TGTGCCAGCTCACCACCGGTTAACGAAGAAGCTTTCTTT.

The V and J genes are TRBV5-1 and TRBJ2-1; D uncertain. The V and J ends lost 0 bases and 8 bases respectively, with 15 bases between them. Germline V lookup: CDR1 SGHRS, CDR2 YFSETQ. This CDR3 is built from 15 residues. The CDR3 DNA follows: TGCGCCAGCAGCTTGGGAGCCCACGAGGTAGATGAGCAGTTCTTC. Its translation: CASSLGAHEVDEQFF.

The V gene is TRBV14, the J gene TRBJ1-1; D is ambiguous. The CDR3 runs to 14 residues. The germline V and J ends were trimmed by 1 base and 0 bases, with 6 bases remaining between them. Germline-derived CDR1 and CDR2 are SGHDN and FVKESK. CDR3 loop: CASSQVHVNTEAFF. The DNA of the CDR3 is TGTGCCAGCAGCCAAGTGCACGTGAACACTGAAGCTTTCTTT.

V usage is TRBV6-5 and J usage is TRBJ2-7, with 8 bases fitting TRBD1. J lost 7 bases, V lost 10 bases, and 9 bases had no gene match. CDR1 is MNHEY, CDR2 SVGAGI, per germline. The CDR3 is made up of 12 amino acids. CDR3 bases: TGTGCCACAGGACAGGGTACAGGGGAGCAGTACTTC. This sequence encodes CATGQGTGEQYF.

The J gene is TRBJ2-7, the V gene TRBV10-3, with D unclear. Germline values: CDR1 ENHRY, CDR2 SYGVKD. V was trimmed by 2 bases and J by 4 bases, leaving 9 bases between them. The length of the CDR3 is 13 residues. The CDR3 coding sequence is TGTGCCATCAGTGAGGGGAAGGAGTACGAGCAGTACTTC. Its translation: CAISEGKEYEQYF.